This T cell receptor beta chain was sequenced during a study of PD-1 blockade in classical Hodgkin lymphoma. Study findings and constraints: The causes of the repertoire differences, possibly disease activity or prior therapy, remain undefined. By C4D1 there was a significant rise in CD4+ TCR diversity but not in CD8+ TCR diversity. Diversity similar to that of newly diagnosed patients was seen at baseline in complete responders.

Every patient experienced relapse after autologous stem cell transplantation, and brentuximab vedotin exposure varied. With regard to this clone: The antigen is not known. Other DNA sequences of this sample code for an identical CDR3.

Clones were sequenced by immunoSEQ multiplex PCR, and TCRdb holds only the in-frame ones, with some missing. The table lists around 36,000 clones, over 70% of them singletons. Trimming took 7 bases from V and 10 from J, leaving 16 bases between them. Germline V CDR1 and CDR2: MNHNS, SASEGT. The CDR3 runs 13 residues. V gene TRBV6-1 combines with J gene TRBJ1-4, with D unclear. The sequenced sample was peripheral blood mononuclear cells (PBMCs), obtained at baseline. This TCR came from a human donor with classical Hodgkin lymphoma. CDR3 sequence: CASTEPGSRKLFF. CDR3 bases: TGTGCCAGCACCGAACCGGGGAGTAGAAAACTGTTTTTT.